One and the same sample provided the 29 T cell receptor beta chains below, sequenced in a study of vaccination and CD4 T cells after COVID-19 (dated by TCRdb to the early 2020s). In light of the paper, this sample's treatment or condition label describes: roughly ten-day PBMC culture with coronavirus spike peptide pools or control peptides (ViraFEST assay). No cognate antigen is known for these TCRs. Library prep was done by PCR. The sequencing machine was an Illumina iSeq 100. DNA from cultured CD4+ T cells underwent TCR sequencing with the Oncomine TCR Beta short-read assay at the Johns Hopkins FTIC core. In-frame beta chains were kept once TCRdb had trimmed the public reads at Q25 with fastp and called clones with MiXCR. Merged by CDR3 protein, the rows form single entries marked with the most common genes and DNA. The sample data list roughly 9,000 distinct CDR3 sequences, and about a quarter of these were observed just once. The top ten clones comprise over 9.5% of the sample.

The sample in question was CD4+ T cells from blood, cultured in vitro, obtained after SARS-CoV-2 vaccination. Every receptor here comes from a human donor who had recovered from COVID-19.

V gene TRBV19 combines with J gene TRBJ2-2; 8 bases align to TRBD2. Germline CDR1 is LNHDA and CDR2 is SQIVND (reference sequence). CDR3 length: 15 residues. After removal of 6 bases from V and 3 bases from J, the junction contained 6 bases not matched to a gene. DNA for the CDR3: TGTGCCAGTAGGGAGAGCGGGAGCTACACCGGGGAGCTGTTTTTT. Its translation: CASRESGSYTGELFF.

The rearrangement uses TRBV27 and TRBJ2-3, with TRBD2 matching over 7 bases. Germline-derived CDR1 and CDR2 are MNHEY and SMNVEV (reference sequence). With 9 bases clipped from V and 0 bases from J, the junction kept 21 bases outside the gene matches. The CDR3 is made up of 19 amino acids. CDR3 residues: CASKYLGVGGGKSTDTQYF. CDR3 DNA: TGTGCCAGTAAATACCTGGGTGTCGGGGGAGGGAAAAGCACAGATACGCAGTATTTT.

This chain connects TRBV6-2 or TRBV6-3 to TRBJ2-7, with 9 nucleotides matching TRBD2. Germline V CDR1 and CDR2: MNHEY, SVGEGT. The CDR3 length is 15 residues. Trimming cost V 4 bases and J 2 bases; bases outside gene matches: 6. The DNA of the CDR3 is TGTGCCAGCAGTTTCCTGACTAGCGGACCCTACGAGCAGTACTTC. Protein sequence: CASSFLTSGPYEQYF.

Turning to this clonotype: A read error may produce the germline difference seen at one junction end. This chain uses TRBV5-1 with TRBJ2-3; 10 bases align to TRBD1. The CDR3 sequence is 15 residues long. CDR1 is SGHRS, CDR2 YFSETQ, per germline. The CDR3 spells CASTTGTGATNTQYF. The CDR3 DNA follows: TGCGCCAGCACTACCGGGACAGGGGCCACAAATACGCAGTATTTT.

V and J are TRBV28 and TRBJ2-7, with D unresolved. The CDR3 totals 13 residues. Germline V lookup: CDR1 MDHEN, CDR2 SYDVKM. Between the trimmed V and J ends, which lost 4 bases and 0 bases, there was a span of 7 bases. Here the CDR3 reads CASSSGNSYEQYF. CDR3 in DNA: TGTGCCAGCAGTTCCGGCAACTCCTACGAGCAGTACTTC.

This clonotype was seen only once. At one of its ends the junction is not consistent with the germline gene, which may arise from a read error. The chain combines TRBV5-8 with TRBJ2-3; D remains ambiguous. Germline values: CDR1 SGHTS, CDR2 YDEGEE. CDR3 size: 13 residues. CDR3 sequence reads: CASSLVNGDTQYF. The CDR3 DNA reads TGTGCCAGCAGTTTGGTGAATGGGGATACGCAGTATTTT.

The chain recombines TRBV10-1 with TRBJ2-1; D perhaps matches TRBD1 (6 bases). Germline CDR1 WNHNN, CDR2 SYGVQD (reference sequence). The V end lost 5 bases, the J end lost 1 base, and 15 bases lay between the germline ends. CDR3 length: 16 residues. The CDR3 nucleotides are TGCGCCAGCAGTCCCGAGGGGGTACCGTCCTACAATGAGCAGTTCTTC. It specifies CASSPEGVPSYNEQFF.

The J gene is TRBJ2-7, the V gene TRBV5-1; 8 bases are shared with TRBD2. V gave up 6 bases and J gave up 6 bases; unmatched junction bases: 14. This CDR3 contains 15 residues. The germline V gene has CDR1 SGHRS and CDR2 YFSETQ. The CDR3 nucleotides read TGCGCCAGCAATCCGGGGGGGGGGACCGAGGCCGAGCAGTACTTC. This gives the protein CASNPGGGTEAEQYF.

This clonotype was picked up a small number of times. The CDR3 coding sequence is TGCAGTGCCCGAGGTGAGAGGGGCTCCTACGAGCAGTACTTC. This gives the protein CSARGERGSYEQYF. The chain combines TRBV20-1 with TRBJ2-7, with D perhaps TRBD1 or TRBD2 (5 bases each). Germline loops: CDR1 DFQATT, CDR2 SNEGSKA (reference sequence). This CDR3 has 14 amino acids. V was pared by 6 bases and J by 0 bases, with 15 bases between.

The chain is built from TRBV6-1 and TRBJ2-3; a weak D match, TRBD2 (6 bases). Germline V CDR1 and CDR2: MNHNS, SASEGT. The CDR3 has 14 amino acids. Trimming took 3 bases from V and 0 from J, leaving 7 bases between them. This CDR3 reads CASSDGTSTDTQYF. The CDR3 DNA is TGTGCCAGCAGTGATGGGACTAGCACAGATACGCAGTATTTT.

This clonotype occurred a few times. J is TRBJ1-5 and V is TRBV20-1; no clear D. The CDR3 covers 18 residues. Trimming pared 1 base from V and 0 bases from J, leaving 19 bases between. Germline loops: CDR1 DFQATT, CDR2 SNEGSKA (reference sequence). Here the CDR3 DNA reads TGCAGTGCTAGAGGAGACACCAAGGCCCTAAATAGCAATCAGCCCCAGCATTTT. This encodes CSARGDTKALNSNQPQHF.

The chain couples TRBV20-1 to TRBJ1-4; 9 nucleotides align to TRBD1. V gave up 5 bases and J gave up 7 bases; unmatched junction bases: 8. The CDR3 is made up of 14 amino acids. Germline V gives CDR1 DFQATT, CDR2 SNEGSKA (reference sequence). The DNA for the CDR3 is TGCAGTGCTTCCAGTGGGACAGGGCCTGAAAAACTGTTTTTT. It yields the protein CSASSGTGPEKLFF.

This chain uses TRBV28 with TRBJ1-2, with D unresolved. CDR1 and CDR2 from the germline V gene are MDHEN and SYDVKM. Trimming took 6 bases from V and 8 from J, leaving 22 bases between them. The CDR3 has 15 amino acids. CDR3 residues: CASSLRVDGRGGYTF. CDR3 nucleotides: TGTGCCAGCAGCTTGAGGGTAGACGGCCGAGGAGGCTACACCTTC.

This clonotype was counted only a few times. The DNA for the CDR3 is TGTGCCAGCAGCGACAGGAGGTCTGCTCAGCCCCAGCATTTT. Its translation is CASSDRRSAQPQHF. The V gene is TRBV7-9, the J gene TRBJ1-5, with D perhaps matching TRBD1 (6 bases). The germline V gene has CDR1 SEHNR and CDR2 FQNEAQ (reference sequence). V was cut by 5 bases and J by 6 bases, with 14 bases left in between. CDR3 length equals 14 residues.

This rearrangement joins TRBV7-2 to TRBJ2-1; 8 nucleotides agree with TRBD1. With V trimmed by 5 bases and J by 10 bases, 4 bases remained unmatched. Germline loops: CDR1 SGHTA, CDR2 FQGNSA. This CDR3 comprises 12 residues. The CDR3 protein is CASSATGVEQFF. DNA for the CDR3: TGTGCCAGCAGCGCGACAGGGGTGGAGCAGTTCTTC. Looking up the rest from reference TRBV7-2 and TRBJ2-1 gives the full variable domain: GAGVSQSPSNKVTEKGKDVELRCDPISGHTALYWYRQSLGQGLEFLIYFQGNSAPDKSGLPSDRFSAERTGGSVSTLTIQRTQQEDSAVYLCASSATGVEQFFGPGTRLTVL.

This clonotype was detected only a few times. This chain uses TRBV7-2 with TRBJ2-3; D is undetermined. CDR1 and CDR2 from the germline V gene are SGHTA and FQGNSA. V was shortened by 7 bases and J by 13 bases, with 21 bases between the two germline ends. The CDR3 contains 13 residues. CDR3 coding DNA: TGTGCCAGCACCTATTCAACCATCACTCAGGAGTATTTT. Protein product: CASTYSTITQEYF.

CDR3: CASPPTGAQETQYF. The CDR3 nucleotides are TGTGCCAGCCCCCCGACAGGGGCCCAAGAGACCCAGTACTTC. This rearrangement joins TRBV12-3 or TRBV12-4 to TRBJ2-5; 8 nucleotides align to TRBD1. With V trimmed by 8 bases and J by 1 base, 6 bases remained unmatched. The CDR3 length is 14 residues.

The V call is TRBV28, the J call TRBJ2-5, with TRBD2 matching over 12 bases. Trimming at V came to 7 bases and at J to 5 bases, leaving 11 bases not matched to a gene. CDR1 is MDHEN, CDR2 SYDVKM, per germline. This CDR3 is 16 amino acids long. The CDR3 is CASKGLAGGPGETQYF. The CDR3 DNA reads as TGTGCCAGCAAAGGGCTAGCGGGAGGGCCTGGGGAGACCCAGTACTTC.

This clonotype qualifies as medium-sized (0.01 to 0.1%). This chain links TRBV7-2 with TRBJ2-7; 8 positions agree with TRBD1. Germline-derived CDR1 and CDR2 are SGHTA and FQGNSA. After removal of 4 bases from V and 7 bases from J, the junction contained 3 bases not matched to a gene. The length of the CDR3 is 12 residues. The CDR3 DNA reads TGTGCCAGCAGCTCGACAGGGGTTGAGCAGTACTTC. Translating it yields CASSSTGVEQYF.

By share, this clonotype counts as medium-sized. The chain carries TRBV27 and TRBJ1-5, with D hard to call. The CDR3 runs to 13 residues. With 0 bases removed from V and 5 bases from J, the gap between germline ends came to 5 bases. Germline lookup yields CDR1 MNHEY and CDR2 SMNVEV (reference sequence). CDR3 DNA sequence: TGTGCCAGCAGTTTATCGTGGCATCAGCCCCAGCATTTT. Translated: CASSLSWHQPQHF.

The chain's CDR3 is CAISDGTPDSPLHF. CDR3 nucleotide sequence: TGTGCCATCAGTGACGGGACGCCTGATTCACCCCTCCACTTT. The gene calls are TRBV10-3 and TRBJ1-6; a weak D match, TRBD1 (5 bases). The V end was cut by 3 bases, the J end by 8 bases, with 11 bases between. The CDR3 covers 14 residues. CDR1 ENHRY and CDR2 SYGVKD come from the germline V gene.

This chain joins TRBV28 and TRBJ1-2; D uncertain. Germline V gene lookup returns CDR1 MDHEN and CDR2 SYDVKM. Trimming cost V 4 bases and J 6 bases, with 15 bases left between them. The CDR3 is 14 residues long. The CDR3 DNA sequence: TGTGCCAGCAGTTCAGGTCCGGCCAGCAATGGCTACACCTTC. This translates into CASSSGPASNGYTF.

The genes are TRBV19 and TRBJ2-3; D may correspond to TRBD1 or TRBD2 (5 bases each). Germline V gene lookup returns CDR1 LNHDA and CDR2 SQIVND (reference sequence). V lost 6 bases, J lost 3 bases, and 10 bases lay in between. This CDR3 region has 13 residues. The CDR3 DNA reads TGTGCCAGTAGCGGGACCGTAACAGATACGCAGTATTTT. Amino acid sequence: CASSGTVTDTQYF.

This chain uses TRBV19 with TRBJ1-5; D is uncertain. CDR3 length equals 13 residues. The V end was cut by 11 bases, the J end by 2 bases, with 13 bases between. Germline assignment: CDR1 LNHDA and CDR2 SQIVND (reference sequence). CDR3 amino acids: CAPWKVGNQPQHF. CDR3 DNA sequence: TGTGCCCCCTGGAAGGTAGGCAATCAGCCCCAGCATTTT.

This clonotype appeared a few times. The genes are TRBV27 and TRBJ2-6; a weak D match, TRBD1 (5 bases). This CDR3 spans 15 amino acids. Trimming took off 5 bases at V and 3 bases at J, with 11 bases between the two ends. In germline, CDR1 is MNHEY, CDR2 SMNVEV (reference sequence). In nucleotides, the CDR3 is TGTGCCAGCAGTGCCTCTAGGGGTGGGGCCAACGTCCTGACTTTC. Encoded protein: CASSASRGGANVLTF. The whole variable domain, filled in from reference TRBV27 and TRBJ2-6, reads EAQVTQNPRYLITVTGKKLTVTCSQNMNHEYMSWYRQDPGLGLRQIYYSMNVEVTDKGDVPEGYKVSRKEKRNFPLILESPSPNQTSLYFCASSASRGGANVLTFGAGSRLTVL.

The genes are TRBV4-1 and TRBJ2-3; D uncertain. CDR3 length: 14 amino acids. The V and J ends lost 3 bases and 6 bases respectively, with 13 bases between them. The germline V gene has CDR1 MGHRA and CDR2 YSYEKL. In DNA, the CDR3 is TGCGCCAGCAGCCACAGAGGAGACGGGGATACGCAGTATTTT. Amino acid sequence: CASSHRGDGDTQYF.

This clonotype was seen only a few times. The chain couples TRBV19 to TRBJ2-5; 10 bases line up with TRBD2. CDR1 and CDR2 from the germline V gene are LNHDA and SQIVND (reference sequence). V lost 3 bases, J lost 5 bases, and 12 bases stayed unmatched. CDR3 length equals 17 residues. The CDR3 is CASSISRLAGVFETQYF. DNA of the CDR3: TGTGCCAGTAGTATCTCTCGGCTAGCGGGAGTTTTTGAGACCCAGTACTTC.

The sample holds one count of this clonotype. In DNA form, the CDR3 reads TGCGCCAGCAGCCCGCTCCCCGGGACTTCCTACGAGCAGTACTTC. This encodes CASSPLPGTSYEQYF. This chain joins TRBV5-1 and TRBJ2-7; a weak D match, TRBD2 (6 bases). V lost 4 bases and J lost 1, with 15 bases in between. Germline assignment: CDR1 SGHRS and CDR2 YFSETQ. This CDR3 spans 15 amino acids.

This clonotype came up a few times. The rearrangement links TRBV6-2 or TRBV6-3 to TRBJ2-7; 7 nucleotides line up with TRBD2. Germline loops: CDR1 MNHEY, CDR2 SVGEGT. After removal of 6 bases from V and 2 bases from J, the junction contained 10 bases not matched to a gene. This CDR3 spans 15 amino acids. This CDR3 reads CASRITSAQTYEQYF. The DNA for the CDR3 is TGTGCCAGCAGAATCACTAGCGCACAGACCTACGAGCAGTACTTC.